This TCR beta chain appears in the sequencing data of a study of cytomegalovirus exposure and HLA in healthy donors. This CDR3 is built from 15 residues. V shed 6 bases and J shed 0 bases, with 15 bases lying between them. Germline V gene data show CDR1 as MNHEY and CDR2 as SMNVEV (reference sequence). For this clone: Antigen: not known.

PCR involved 60 Vbeta and 13 Jbeta primers. Assay: immunoSEQ multiplex PCR; the TCRdb copy retains only in-frame clones and omits some. This table holds about 150,000 clones, 64% found once. General observations from the study: Reported findings show TCR beta sequences accurately forecast HLA-A and HLA-B alleles in most subjects. Analyzed later, association rates of TCRs varied across HLA loci, with DRB1 most and HLA-C fewest. TCR beta sequences numbering over 15,000 were associated with HLA alleles at 0.05 false discovery rate in a later analysis.

The clonotype comes from a woman in her twenties or thirties in good health and CMV-seropositive. Material for sequencing was PBMCs. The chain couples TRBV27 to TRBJ2-7; D possibly corresponds to TRBD2 (6 bases). This CDR3 is CASSLRRDVSYEQYF. CDR3 DNA: TGTGCCAGCAGCCTAAGGAGGGACGTCTCCTACGAGCAGTACTTC.